Given below is one T cell receptor (beta chain) in context. Allocation to cohorts depended on clinical history reported by the participants. This entry comes from a study of blood T cell repertoires in COVID-19. V shed 4 bases, J shed 10 bases, and the junction held 8 bases outside the gene matches. There are 14 residues in the CDR3. Germline V lookup: CDR1 SGDLS, CDR2 YYNGEE. Assay used: immunoSEQ multiplex PCR; TCRdb lists only in-frame clones, some missing. Seen here are 200,000 to 250,000 clones, approximately 84% observed once, and the top ten hold 1.8%. The clonotype comes from a man aged 60-69 years who had recovered from COVID-19. Sequenced input: PBMCs or T cells enriched from blood (not recorded which). The J gene is TRBJ1-6, the V gene TRBV9; 7 bases agree with TRBD1. CDR3 sequence reads: CASSSTGSSSPLHF. The CDR3 nucleotides are TGTGCCAGCAGCTCGACAGGGTCGAGCTCACCCCTCCACTTT.